This T cell receptor beta chain was captured in a study of T cell responses to AZD1222 COVID-19 vaccine. Note on this clone: Its antigen is not known.

This CDR3 is 19 amino acids long. Trimming cost V 6 bases and J 0 bases; bases outside gene matches: 16. Germline CDR1 reads SNHLY; CDR2 reads FYNNEI. Findings of the study overall: Nearly half of unique spike-specific TCRs reportedly avoided B.1.351 and B.1.1.7 mutated regions.

Profiling relied on immunoSEQ multiplex PCR, and the TCRdb table lists in-frame clones only, not all of them. The table lists 120,000 to 150,000 clones, around nine tenths of them singletons. Sequenced here: peripheral blood, sampled on day 0 of MenACWY control vaccination. This sequence was found in an adult in good health. This sequence joins TRBV2 and TRBJ1-4, with TRBD1 matching 7 bases. The CDR3 region is CASSAEGTAIYATNEKLFF. The CDR3 DNA reads as TGTGCCAGCAGCGCAGAAGGGACAGCTATATATGCAACTAATGAAAAACTGTTTTTT.